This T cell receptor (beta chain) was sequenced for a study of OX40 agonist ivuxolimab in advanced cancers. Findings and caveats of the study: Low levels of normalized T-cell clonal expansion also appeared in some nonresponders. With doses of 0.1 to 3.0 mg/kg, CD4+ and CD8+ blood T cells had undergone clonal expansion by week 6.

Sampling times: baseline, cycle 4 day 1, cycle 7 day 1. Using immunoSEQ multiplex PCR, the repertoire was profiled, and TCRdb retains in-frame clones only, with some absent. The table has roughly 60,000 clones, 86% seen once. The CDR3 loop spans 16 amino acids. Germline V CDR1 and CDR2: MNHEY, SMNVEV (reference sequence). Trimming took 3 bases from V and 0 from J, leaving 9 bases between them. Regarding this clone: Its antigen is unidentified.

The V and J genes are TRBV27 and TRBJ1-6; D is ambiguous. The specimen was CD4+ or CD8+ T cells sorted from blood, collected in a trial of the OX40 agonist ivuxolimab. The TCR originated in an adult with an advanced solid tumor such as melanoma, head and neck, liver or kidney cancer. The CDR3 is CASSFVTSSYNSPLHF. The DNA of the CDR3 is TGTGCCAGCAGTTTTGTCACGAGCTCCTATAATTCACCCCTCCACTTT.